The TCR beta chain under discussion was sequenced for a study of tissue T cells after allogeneic stem cell transplantation. V shed 0 bases and J shed 0 bases, with 10 bases lying between them. The CDR3 is 16 amino acids. The germline V gene has CDR1 LGHNA and CDR2 YNFKEQ. Method: immunoSEQ multiplex PCR; TCRdb's copy keeps in-frame clones and lacks some. The sample shows about 6,300 clones, approximately 71% of them seen only once. Median post-mortem interval was about 9.8 hours for GI, liver, skin and lymphoid tissues. This sample comprised tissue from the stomach, obtained at autopsy. The chain is built from TRBV4-2 and TRBJ2-3, with D unresolved. The clonotype was recovered from a woman aged 18-49 years with breast cancer. The CDR3: CASSQDSPDSTDTQYF. The CDR3 DNA follows: TGTGCCAGCAGCCAAGATAGTCCGGACAGCACAGATACGCAGTATTTT.